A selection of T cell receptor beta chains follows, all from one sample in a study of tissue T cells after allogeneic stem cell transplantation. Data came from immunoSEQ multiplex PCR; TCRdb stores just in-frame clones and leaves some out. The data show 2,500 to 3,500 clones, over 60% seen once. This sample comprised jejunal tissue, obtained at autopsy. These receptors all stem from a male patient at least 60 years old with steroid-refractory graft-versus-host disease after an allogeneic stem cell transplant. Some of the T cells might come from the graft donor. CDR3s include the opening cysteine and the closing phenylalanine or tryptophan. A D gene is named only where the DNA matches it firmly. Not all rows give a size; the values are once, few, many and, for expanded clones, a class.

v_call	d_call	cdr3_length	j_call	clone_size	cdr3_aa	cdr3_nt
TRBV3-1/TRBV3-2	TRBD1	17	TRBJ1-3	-	CASSQMTGKSSGNTIYF	TGTGCCAGCAGCCAAATGACAGGGAAAAGCTCTGGAAACACCATATATTTT
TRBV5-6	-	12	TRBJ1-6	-	CASRQYNSPLHF	TGTGCCAGCCGACAGTATAATTCACCCCTCCACTTT
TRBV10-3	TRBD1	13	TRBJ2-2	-	CAIGDRETGELFF	TGTGCCATCGGGGACAGGGAAACCGGGGAGCTGTTTTTT
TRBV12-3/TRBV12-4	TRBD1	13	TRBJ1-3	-	CASRSSGGYTIYF	TGTGCCAGCAGGTCTTCAGGGGGATACACCATATATTTT
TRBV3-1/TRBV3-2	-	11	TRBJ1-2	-	CASSAIYGYTF	TGTGCCAGCAGCGCAATCTATGGCTACACCTTC
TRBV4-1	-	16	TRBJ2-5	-	CASSSRDSTFQETQYF	TGCGCCAGCAGCTCACGGGACTCGACCTTCCAAGAGACCCAGTACTTC
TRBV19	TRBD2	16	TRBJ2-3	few	CASSIIGGSPTDTQYF	TGTGCCAGTAGTATCATCGGGGGGAGTCCCACAGATACGCAGTATTTT
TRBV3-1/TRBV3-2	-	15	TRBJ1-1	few	CASSHTRAFCTEAFF	TGTGCCAGCAGCCACACCAGGGCGTTTTGCACTGAAGCTTTCTTT
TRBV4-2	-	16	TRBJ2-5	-	CASSQDMRGKGETQYF	TGTGCCAGCAGCCAAGATATGAGGGGCAAGGGGGAGACCCAGTACTTC
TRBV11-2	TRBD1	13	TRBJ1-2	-	CASSWTGNYGYTF	TGTGCCAGCAGCTGGACAGGGAACTATGGCTACACCTTC
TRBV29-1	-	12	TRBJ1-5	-	CSVAGANQPQHF	TGCAGCGTTGCAGGGGCTAATCAGCCCCAGCATTTT
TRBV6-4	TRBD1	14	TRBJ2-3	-	CASSGQGPTDTQYF	TGTGCCAGCTCGGGACAGGGCCCCACAGATACGCAGTATTTT
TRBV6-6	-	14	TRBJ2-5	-	CASSLGVGKETQYF	TGTGCCAGCTCCCTCGGCGTGGGAAAAGAGACCCAGTACTTC
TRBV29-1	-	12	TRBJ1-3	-	CSVEGSGNTIYF	TGCAGCGTTGAGGGGTCCGGAAACACCATATATTTT
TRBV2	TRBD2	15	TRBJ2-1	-	CASSPSTTSFREQFF	TGTGCCAGCAGTCCCTCTACGACTAGCTTCCGTGAGCAGTTCTTC
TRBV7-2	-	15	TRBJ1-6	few	CASSSGGNYNSPLHF	TGTGCCAGCAGCTCCGGAGGGAATTATAATTCACCCCTCCACTTT
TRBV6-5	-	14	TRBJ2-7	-	CASIMGTPAYEQYF	TGTGCCAGCATAATGGGGACCCCAGCCTACGAGCAGTACTTC
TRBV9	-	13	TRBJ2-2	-	CASSVAPGGELFF	TGTGCCAGCAGCGTAGCCCCAGGCGGGGAGCTGTTTTTT
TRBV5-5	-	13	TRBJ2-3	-	CASSRGGTDTQYF	TGTGCCAGCAGCCGAGGGGGCACAGATACGCAGTATTTT
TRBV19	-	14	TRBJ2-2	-	CASSSDPSPGELFF	TGTGCCAGTAGTTCAGACCCGTCCCCCGGGGAGCTGTTTTTT
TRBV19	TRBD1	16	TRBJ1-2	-	CASSMLGQGRYDGYTF	TGTGCCAGTAGTATGCTGGGACAGGGCCGGTACGATGGCTACACCTTC
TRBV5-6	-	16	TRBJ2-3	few	CASSPRSGLGTDTQYF	TGTGCCAGCAGTCCACGGTCGGGTCTGGGCACAGATACGCAGTATTTT
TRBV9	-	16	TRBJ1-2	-	CASSGYREEANYGYTF	TGTGCCAGCAGCGGATACAGGGAGGAGGCTAACTATGGCTACACCTTC
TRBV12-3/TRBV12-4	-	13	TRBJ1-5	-	CASSLNGNQPQHF	TGTGCCAGCAGTTTAAATGGCAATCAGCCCCAGCATTTT
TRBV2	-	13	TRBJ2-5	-	CASSGYQLETQYF	TGTGCCAGCAGCGGATATCAACTAGAGACCCAGTACTTC
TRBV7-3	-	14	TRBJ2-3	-	CASSLGQHTDTQYF	TGTGCCAGCAGCTTAGGACAGCACACAGATACGCAGTATTTT
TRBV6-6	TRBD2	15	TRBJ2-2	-	CASKRSGDNTGELFF	TGTGCCAGCAAAAGAAGCGGGGATAACACCGGGGAGCTGTTTTTT
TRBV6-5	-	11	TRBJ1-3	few	CASKAGNTIYF	TGTGCCAGCAAGGCTGGAAACACCATATATTTT
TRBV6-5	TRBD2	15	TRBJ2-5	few	CASSKTSGGWETQYF	TGTGCCAGCAGTAAGACTAGCGGGGGGTGGGAGACCCAGTACTTC
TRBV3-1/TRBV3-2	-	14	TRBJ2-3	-	CASSQGRPADTQYF	TGTGCCAGCAGCCAAGGCAGGCCGGCGGATACGCAGTATTTT
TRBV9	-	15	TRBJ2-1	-	CASSDRMSSYNEQFF	TGTGCCAGCAGCGATAGGATGAGCTCCTACAATGAGCAGTTCTTC
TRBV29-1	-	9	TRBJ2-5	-	CSVEETQYF	TGCAGCGTGGAGGAGACCCAGTACTTC
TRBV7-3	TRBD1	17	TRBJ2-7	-	CASSLSGPDRGLDEQYF	TGTGCCAGCAGCTTAAGTGGCCCTGACAGGGGGCTCGACGAGCAGTACTTC
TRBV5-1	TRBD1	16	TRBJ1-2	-	CASSSSGTGGSLGYTF	TGCGCCAGCAGCTCCTCCGGGACAGGGGGCTCTCTTGGCTACACCTTC
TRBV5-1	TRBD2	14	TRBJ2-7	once	CASSPSGGSYEQYF	TGCGCCAGCAGCCCCAGCGGGGGGTCCTACGAGCAGTACTTC
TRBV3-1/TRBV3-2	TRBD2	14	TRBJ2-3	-	CASSRTSGYDTQYF	TGTGCCAGCAGCAGGACTAGCGGATACGATACGCAGTATTTT
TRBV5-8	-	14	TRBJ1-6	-	CASSLKGGNSPLHF	TGTGCCAGCAGCTTGAAAGGGGGAAATTCACCCCTCCACTTT
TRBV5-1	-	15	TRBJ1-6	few	CASSLGQWGNSPLHF	TGCGCCAGCAGCTTGGGGCAGTGGGGAAATTCACCCCTCCACTTT
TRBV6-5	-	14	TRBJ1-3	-	CASSNRDLRSTIYF	TGTGCCAGCAGTAACCGGGACCTCCGAAGCACCATATATTTT
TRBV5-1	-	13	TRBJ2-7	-	CASSSDGNYEQYF	TGCGCCAGCAGCTCGGACGGAAACTACGAGCAGTACTTC
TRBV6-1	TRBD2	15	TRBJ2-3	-	CASSSHGLAGDTQYF	TGTGCCAGCAGTTCTCATGGACTAGCGGGGGATACGCAGTATTTT